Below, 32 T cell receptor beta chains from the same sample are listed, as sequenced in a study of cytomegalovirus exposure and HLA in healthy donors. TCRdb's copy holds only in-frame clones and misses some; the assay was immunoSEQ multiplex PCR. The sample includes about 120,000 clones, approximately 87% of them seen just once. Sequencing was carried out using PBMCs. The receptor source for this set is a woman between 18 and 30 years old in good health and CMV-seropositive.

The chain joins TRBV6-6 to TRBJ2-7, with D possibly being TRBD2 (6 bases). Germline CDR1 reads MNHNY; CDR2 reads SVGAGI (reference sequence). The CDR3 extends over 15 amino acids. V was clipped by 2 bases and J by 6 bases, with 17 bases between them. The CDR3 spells CASSYGLDGRTEQYF. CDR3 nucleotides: TGTGCCAGCAGTTACGGTCTGGACGGGAGAACCGAGCAGTACTTC.

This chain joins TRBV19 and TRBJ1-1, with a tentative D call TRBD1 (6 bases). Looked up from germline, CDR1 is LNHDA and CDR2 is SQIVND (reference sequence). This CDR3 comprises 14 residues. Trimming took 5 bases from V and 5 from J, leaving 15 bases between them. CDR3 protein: CASSSWTDTTEAFF. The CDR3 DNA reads TGTGCCAGTAGTTCCTGGACAGACACAACTGAAGCTTTCTTT.

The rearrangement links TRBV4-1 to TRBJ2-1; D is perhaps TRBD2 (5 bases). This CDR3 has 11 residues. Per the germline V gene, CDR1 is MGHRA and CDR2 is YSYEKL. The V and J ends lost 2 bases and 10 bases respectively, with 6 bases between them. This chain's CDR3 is CASSQTGEQFF. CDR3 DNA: TGCGCCAGCAGCCAAACGGGAGAGCAGTTCTTC.

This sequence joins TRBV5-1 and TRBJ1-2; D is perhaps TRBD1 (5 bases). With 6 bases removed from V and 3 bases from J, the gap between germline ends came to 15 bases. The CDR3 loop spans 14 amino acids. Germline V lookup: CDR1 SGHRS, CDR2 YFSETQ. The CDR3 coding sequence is TGCGCCAGCACGGACGCTCAAGGGGACTATGGCTACACCTTC. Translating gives CASTDAQGDYGYTF.

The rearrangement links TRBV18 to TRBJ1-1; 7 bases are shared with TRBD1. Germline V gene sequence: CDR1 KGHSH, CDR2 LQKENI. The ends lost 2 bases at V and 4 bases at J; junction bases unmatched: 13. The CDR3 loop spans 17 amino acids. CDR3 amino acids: CASSPKRDPGGGTEAFF. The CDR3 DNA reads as TGTGCCAGCTCACCAAAACGTGACCCAGGGGGAGGCACTGAAGCTTTCTTT.

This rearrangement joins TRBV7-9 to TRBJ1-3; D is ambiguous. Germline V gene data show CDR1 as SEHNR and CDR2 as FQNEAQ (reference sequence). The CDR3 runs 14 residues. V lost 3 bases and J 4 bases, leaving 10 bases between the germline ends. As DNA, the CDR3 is TGTGCCAGCAGCTTTTCAACAGCCGGAAACACCATATATTTT. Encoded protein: CASSFSTAGNTIYF.

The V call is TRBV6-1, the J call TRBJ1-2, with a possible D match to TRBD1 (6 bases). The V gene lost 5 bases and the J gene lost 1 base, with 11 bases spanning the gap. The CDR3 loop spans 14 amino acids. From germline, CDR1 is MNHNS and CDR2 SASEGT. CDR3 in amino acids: CASSPQGLNYGYTF. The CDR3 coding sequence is TGTGCCAGCAGTCCGCAGGGGCTTAACTATGGCTACACCTTC.

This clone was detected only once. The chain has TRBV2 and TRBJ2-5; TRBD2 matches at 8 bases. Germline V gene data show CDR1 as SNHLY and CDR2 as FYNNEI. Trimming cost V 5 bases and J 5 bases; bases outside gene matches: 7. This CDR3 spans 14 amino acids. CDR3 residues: CASSHRTGGETQYF. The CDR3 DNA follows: TGTGCCAGCAGTCACAGGACGGGAGGGGAGACCCAGTACTTC.

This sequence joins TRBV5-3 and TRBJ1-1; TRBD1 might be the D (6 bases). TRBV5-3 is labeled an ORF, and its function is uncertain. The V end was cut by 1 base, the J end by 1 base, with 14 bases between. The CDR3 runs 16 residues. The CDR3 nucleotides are TGTGCCAGAAGCTTGCTCTTCGGACAGCAGAACACTGAAGCTTTCTTT. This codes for CARSLLFGQQNTEAFF.

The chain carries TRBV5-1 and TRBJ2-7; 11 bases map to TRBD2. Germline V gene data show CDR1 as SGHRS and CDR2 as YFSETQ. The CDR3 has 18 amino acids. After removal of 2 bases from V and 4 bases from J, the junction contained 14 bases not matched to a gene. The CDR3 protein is CASSFPGTSGFRKYEQYF. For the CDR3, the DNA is TGCGCCAGCAGCTTTCCCGGGACTAGCGGATTCAGGAAGTACGAGCAGTACTTC.

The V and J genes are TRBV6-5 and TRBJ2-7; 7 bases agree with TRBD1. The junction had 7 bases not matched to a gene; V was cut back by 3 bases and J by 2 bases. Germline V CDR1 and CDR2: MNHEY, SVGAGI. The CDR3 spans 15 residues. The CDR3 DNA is TGTGCCAGCAGTTATGGGGTTCAGGGGGCCTACGAGCAGTACTTC. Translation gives CASSYGVQGAYEQYF.

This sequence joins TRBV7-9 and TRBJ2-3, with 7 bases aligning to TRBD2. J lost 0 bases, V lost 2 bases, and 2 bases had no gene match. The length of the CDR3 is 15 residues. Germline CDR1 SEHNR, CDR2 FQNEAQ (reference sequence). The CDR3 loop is CASSLWRGSTDTQYF. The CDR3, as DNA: TGTGCCAGCAGCTTATGGCGGGGGAGCACAGATACGCAGTATTTT.

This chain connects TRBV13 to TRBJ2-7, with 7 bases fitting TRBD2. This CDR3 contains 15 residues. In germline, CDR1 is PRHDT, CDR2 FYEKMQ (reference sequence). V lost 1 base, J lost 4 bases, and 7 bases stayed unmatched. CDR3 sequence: CASSLAGGRGYEQYF. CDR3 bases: TGTGCCAGCAGCTTAGCGGGAGGAAGGGGATACGAGCAGTACTTC.

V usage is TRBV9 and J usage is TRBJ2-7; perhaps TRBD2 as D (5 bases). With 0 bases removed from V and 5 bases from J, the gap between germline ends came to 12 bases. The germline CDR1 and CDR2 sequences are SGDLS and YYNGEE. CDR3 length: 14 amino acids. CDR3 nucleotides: TGTGCCAGCAGCGTAGGTGGGAGTTTCAACGAGCAGTACTTC. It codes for CASSVGGSFNEQYF.

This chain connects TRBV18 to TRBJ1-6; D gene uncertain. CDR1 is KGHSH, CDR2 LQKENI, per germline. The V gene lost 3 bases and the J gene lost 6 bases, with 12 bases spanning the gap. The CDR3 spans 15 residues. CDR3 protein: CASSPSGGLNSPLHF. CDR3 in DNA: TGTGCCAGCTCACCCTCTGGTGGGCTTAATTCACCCCTCCACTTT.

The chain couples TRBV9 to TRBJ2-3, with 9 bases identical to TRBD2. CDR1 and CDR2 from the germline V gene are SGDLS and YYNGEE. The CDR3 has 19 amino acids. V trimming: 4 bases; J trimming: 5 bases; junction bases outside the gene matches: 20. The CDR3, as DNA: TGTGCCAGCAGCCACAACCCAAAGGATATAGCGGGGGCGGGAGATACGCAGTATTTT. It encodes CASSHNPKDIAGAGDTQYF.

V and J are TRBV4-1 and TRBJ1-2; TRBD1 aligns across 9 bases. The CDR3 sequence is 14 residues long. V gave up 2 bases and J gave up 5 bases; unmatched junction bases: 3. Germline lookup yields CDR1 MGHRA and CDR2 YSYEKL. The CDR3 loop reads CASSQTGGRYGYTF. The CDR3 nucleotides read TGCGCCAGCAGCCAAACAGGGGGCCGGTATGGCTACACCTTC.

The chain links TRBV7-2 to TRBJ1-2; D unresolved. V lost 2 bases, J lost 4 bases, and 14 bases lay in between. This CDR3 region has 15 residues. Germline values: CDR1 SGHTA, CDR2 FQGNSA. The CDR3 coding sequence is TGTGCCAGCAGCTTACCCCCGGCAGGCACCTATGGCTACACCTTC. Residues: CASSLPPAGTYGYTF.

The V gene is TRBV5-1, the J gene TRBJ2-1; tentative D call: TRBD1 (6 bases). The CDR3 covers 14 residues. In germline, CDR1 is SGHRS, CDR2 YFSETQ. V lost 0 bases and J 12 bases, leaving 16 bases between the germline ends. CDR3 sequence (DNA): TGCGCCAGCAGCTTGGAGTCAGGGGTTTCCGGGCAGTTCTTC. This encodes CASSLESGVSGQFF.

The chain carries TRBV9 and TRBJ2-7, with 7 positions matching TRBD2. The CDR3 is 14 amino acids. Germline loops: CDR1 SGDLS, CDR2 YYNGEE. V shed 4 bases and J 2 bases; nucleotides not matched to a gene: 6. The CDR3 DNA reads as TGTGCCAGCAGCTTCGAAAGCGGGACCTACGAGCAGTACTTC. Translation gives CASSFESGTYEQYF. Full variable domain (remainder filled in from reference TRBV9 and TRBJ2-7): DSGVTQTPKHLITATGQRVTLRCSPRSGDLSVYWYQQSLDQGLQFLIQYYNGEERAKGNILERFSAQQFPDLHSELNLSSLELGDSALYFCASSFESGTYEQYFGPGTRLTVT.

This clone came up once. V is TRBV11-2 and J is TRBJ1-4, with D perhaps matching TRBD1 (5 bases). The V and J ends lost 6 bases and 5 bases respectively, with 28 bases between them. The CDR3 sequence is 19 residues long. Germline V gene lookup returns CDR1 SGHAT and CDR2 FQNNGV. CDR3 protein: CASRLFIDRQGPPNEKLFF. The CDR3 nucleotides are TGTGCCAGCAGACTGTTTATTGACAGACAAGGGCCCCCAAATGAAAAACTGTTTTTT. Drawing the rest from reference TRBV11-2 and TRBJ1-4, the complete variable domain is EAGVAQSPRYKIIEKRQSVAFWCNPISGHATLYWYQQILGQGPKLLIQFQNNGVVDDSQLPKDRFSAERLKGVDSTLKIQPAKLEDSAVYLCASRLFIDRQGPPNEKLFFGSGTQLSVL.

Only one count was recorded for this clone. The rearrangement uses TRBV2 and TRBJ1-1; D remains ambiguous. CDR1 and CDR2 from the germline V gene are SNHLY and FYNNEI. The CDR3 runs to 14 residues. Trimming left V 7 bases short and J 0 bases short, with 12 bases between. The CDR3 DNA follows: TGTGCCAGCAAATCGACGACATTGAACACTGAAGCTTTCTTT. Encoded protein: CASKSTTLNTEAFF.

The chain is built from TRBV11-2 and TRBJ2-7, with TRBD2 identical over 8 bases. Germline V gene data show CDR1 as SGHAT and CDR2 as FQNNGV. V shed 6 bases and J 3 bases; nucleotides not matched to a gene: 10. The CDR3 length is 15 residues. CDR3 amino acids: CASRETSEPLYEQYF. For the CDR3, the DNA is TGTGCCAGCAGGGAGACTAGCGAACCTCTCTACGAGCAGTACTTC.

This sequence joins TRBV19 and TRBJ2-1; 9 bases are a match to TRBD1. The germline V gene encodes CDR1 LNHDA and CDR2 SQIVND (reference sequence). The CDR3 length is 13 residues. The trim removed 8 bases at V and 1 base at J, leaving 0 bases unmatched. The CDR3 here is CASGTGSYNEQFF. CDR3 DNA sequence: TGTGCCAGTGGGACAGGGTCCTACAATGAGCAGTTCTTC.

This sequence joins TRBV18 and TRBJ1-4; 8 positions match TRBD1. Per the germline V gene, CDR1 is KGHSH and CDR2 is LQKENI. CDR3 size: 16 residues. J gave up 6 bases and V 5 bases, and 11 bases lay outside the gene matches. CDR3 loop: CASSSQRGQADEKLFF. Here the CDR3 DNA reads TGTGCCAGCTCAAGCCAGAGGGGACAGGCGGATGAAAAACTGTTTTTT.

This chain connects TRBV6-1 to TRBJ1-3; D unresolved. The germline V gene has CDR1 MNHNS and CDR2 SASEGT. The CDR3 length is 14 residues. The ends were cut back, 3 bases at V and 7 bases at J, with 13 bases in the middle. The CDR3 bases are TGTGCCAGCAGTGAGGGCAGTCCGTGGAACACCATATATTTT. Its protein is CASSEGSPWNTIYF.

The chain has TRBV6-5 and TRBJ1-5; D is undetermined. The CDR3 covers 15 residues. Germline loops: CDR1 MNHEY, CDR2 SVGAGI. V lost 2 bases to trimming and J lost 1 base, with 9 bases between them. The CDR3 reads CASSYKYGSNQPQHF. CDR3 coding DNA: TGTGCCAGCAGTTACAAGTATGGCAGCAATCAGCCCCAGCATTTT.

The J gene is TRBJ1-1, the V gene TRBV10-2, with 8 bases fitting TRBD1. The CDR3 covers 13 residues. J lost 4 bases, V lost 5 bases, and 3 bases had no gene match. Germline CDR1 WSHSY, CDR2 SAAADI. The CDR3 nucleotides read TGCGCCAGCAGTTACGGGACAGGCACTGAAGCTTTCTTT. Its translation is CASSYGTGTEAFF.

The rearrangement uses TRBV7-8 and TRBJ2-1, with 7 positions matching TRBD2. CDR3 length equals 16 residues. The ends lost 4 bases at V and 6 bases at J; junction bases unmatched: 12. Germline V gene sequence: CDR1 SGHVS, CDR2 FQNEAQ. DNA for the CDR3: TGTGCCAGCAGCTCCATAGGGTGGCGGGAGACCAATGAGCAGTTCTTC. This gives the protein CASSSIGWRETNEQFF.

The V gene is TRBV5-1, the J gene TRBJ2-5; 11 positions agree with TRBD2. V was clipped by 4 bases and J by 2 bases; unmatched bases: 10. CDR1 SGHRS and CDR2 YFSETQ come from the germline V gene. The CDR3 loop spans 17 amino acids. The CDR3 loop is CASSPGTSGSGQETQYF. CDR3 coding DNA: TGCGCCAGCAGCCCGGGAACTAGCGGGAGCGGTCAAGAGACCCAGTACTTC.

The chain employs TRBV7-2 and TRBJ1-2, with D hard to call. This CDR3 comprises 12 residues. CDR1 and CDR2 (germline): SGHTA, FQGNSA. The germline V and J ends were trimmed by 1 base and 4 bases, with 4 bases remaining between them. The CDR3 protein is CASSLDGYGYTF. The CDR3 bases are TGTGCCAGCAGCTTAGACGGCTATGGCTACACCTTC.

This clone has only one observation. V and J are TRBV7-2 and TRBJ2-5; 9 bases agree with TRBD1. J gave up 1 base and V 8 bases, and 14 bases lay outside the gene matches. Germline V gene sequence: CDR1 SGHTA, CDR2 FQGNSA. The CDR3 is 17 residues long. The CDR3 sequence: CASLDIPGQGTQETQYF. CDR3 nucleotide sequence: TGTGCCAGCCTTGATATTCCGGGACAGGGCACCCAAGAGACCCAGTACTTC.